This T cell receptor beta chain emerged from a study of blood T cell repertoires in COVID-19. TCRdb's copy holds only in-frame clones and misses some; the assay was immunoSEQ multiplex PCR. The table has some 460,000 clones, roughly 85% seen once; the top ten hold under 2.5%. This TCR was recovered from a young woman with acute COVID-19. Specimen: PBMCs or T cells enriched from blood (not recorded which).

The CDR3 loop is CASNDPGSWAEAFF. The DNA of the CDR3 is TGTGCCAGCAACGACCCAGGGTCCTGGGCTGAAGCTTTCTTT. V usage is TRBV2 and J usage is TRBJ1-1; possible D gene TRBD1, 5 bases. Germline V gives CDR1 SNHLY, CDR2 FYNNEI. Trimming cost V 7 bases and J 6 bases, with 18 bases left between them. The CDR3 runs to 14 residues.